The 3 T cell receptor beta chains below come from one sample, sequenced in a study of OX40 agonist ivuxolimab in advanced cancers. Clones were sequenced by immunoSEQ multiplex PCR, and TCRdb holds only the in-frame ones, with some missing. The table has about 70,000 clones, about 93% seen once; the top ten hold 7.6%. Here the sequenced sample was CD4+ or CD8+ T cells sorted from blood, taken in a trial of the OX40 agonist ivuxolimab. The receptor source for this set is an adult with an advanced solid tumor such as melanoma, head and neck, liver or kidney cancer.

The chain uses TRBV27 and TRBJ2-1; D gene unclear. The germline V and J ends were trimmed by 5 bases and 10 bases, with 12 bases remaining between them. The CDR3 has 12 amino acids. Germline V gene data show CDR1 as MNHEY and CDR2 as SMNVEV (reference sequence). The CDR3 reads CASSLRIDEQFF. The CDR3 nucleotides are TGTGCCAGCAGTCTCCGTATAGACGAGCAGTTCTTC.

The chain has TRBV7-6 and TRBJ2-3, with D tentatively TRBD1 (6 bases). V gave up 7 bases and J gave up 1 base, with 15 bases separating them. The V gene's germline CDR1 is SGHVS and CDR2 FNYEAQ. This CDR3 is 15 amino acids long. The DNA of the CDR3 is TGTGCCAGCACCCAGGGGAGCGGTCGCACAGATACGCAGTATTTT. Translating it yields CASTQGSGRTDTQYF. The full variable domain, rest sourced from reference TRBV7-6 and TRBJ2-3, is GAGVSQSPRYKVTKRGQDVALRCDPISGHVSLYWYRQALGQGPEFLTYFNYEAQQDKSGLPNDRFSAERPEGSISTLTIQRTEQRDSAMYRCASTQGSGRTDTQYFGPGTRLTVL.

The chain's CDR3 is CASSVGASGNIQYF. The CDR3 DNA sequence: TGTGCCAGCAGCGTAGGGGCGTCGGGTAACATTCAGTACTTC. This sequence joins TRBV9 and TRBJ2-4; D gene ambiguous. The CDR3 totals 14 residues. The V end was cut by 0 bases, the J end by 7 bases, with 11 bases between. In germline, CDR1 is SGDLS, CDR2 YYNGEE. The full variable domain, its missing parts supplied by reference TRBV9 and TRBJ2-4, is DSGVTQTPKHLITATGQRVTLRCSPRSGDLSVYWYQQSLDQGLQFLIQYYNGEERAKGNILERFSAQQFPDLHSELNLSSLELGDSALYFCASSVGASGNIQYFGAGTRLSVL.